This T cell receptor (beta chain) is from a study of identical twins. TCRdb reprocessed the 5' RACE reads with MiXCR, giving one entry per CDR3 protein. The sample includes 400,000 to 650,000 distinct CDR3 sequences, around 20% of them seen just once. Concerning this clonotype itself: This may be a read error: a much more frequent sequence differs by one nucleotide.

In germline, CDR1 is DFQATT, CDR2 SNEGSKA (reference sequence). There are 16 residues in the CDR3. This same sample was also taken into another study, of T cells expressing NK-cell markers. That report notes: Once again these clonotypes came out on top in the CD3+CD56-NKG2C+ fraction of four donors.

Sequencing used CD4+ T cells sorted from blood. The source is a woman aged 18-29 years in good health. V and J are TRBV20-1 and TRBJ2-1, with D perhaps being TRBD1 or TRBD2 (6 bases each). CDR3 in DNA: TGCTGTGCTAGGGGGATATCTGGAGGGTCCTACAATGAGCAGTTCTTC. This sequence encodes CCARGISGGSYNEQFF.